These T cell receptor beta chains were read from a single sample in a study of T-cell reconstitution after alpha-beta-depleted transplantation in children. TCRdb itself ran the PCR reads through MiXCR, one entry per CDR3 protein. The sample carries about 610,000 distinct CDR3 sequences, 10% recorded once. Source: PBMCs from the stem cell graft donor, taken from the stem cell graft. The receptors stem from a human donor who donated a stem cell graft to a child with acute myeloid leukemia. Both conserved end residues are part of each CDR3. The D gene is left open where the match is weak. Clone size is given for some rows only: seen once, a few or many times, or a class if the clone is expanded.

cdr3_nt: TGTGCCAGCAGTCGCCGCTCTAGGACCGTCCCCGGGGAGCTGTTTTTT
cdr3_aa: CASSRRSRTVPGELFF
d_call: NA
clone_size: NA
j_call: TRBJ2-2
v_call: TRBV12-3/TRBV12-4

cdr3_nt: TGCAGTGCTAGCTCGATCAGCGCCACAGATACGCAGTATTTT
cdr3_aa: CSASSISATDTQYF
d_call: NA
clone_size: NA
j_call: TRBJ2-3
v_call: TRBV20-1

cdr3_nt: TGTGCCAGCAGTCGCGCATCGTGGGAGGGCTACAATGAGCAGTTCTTC
cdr3_aa: CASSRASWEGYNEQFF
d_call: TRBD2
clone_size: NA
j_call: TRBJ2-1
v_call: TRBV6-2/TRBV6-3

cdr3_nt: TGTGCCAGCAGCACACAGGCGGGGCCCACAGATACGCAGTATTTT
cdr3_aa: CASSTQAGPTDTQYF
d_call: NA
clone_size: NA
j_call: TRBJ2-3
v_call: TRBV7-2

cdr3_nt: TGCAGCGTTGAAACCCAGGCTGGGAACGAGCAGTACTTC
cdr3_aa: CSVETQAGNEQYF
d_call: NA
clone_size: many
j_call: TRBJ2-7
v_call: TRBV29-1

cdr3_nt: TGTGCCACCCGGGAGAGGACAGGGGGCTACAATGAGCAGTTCTTC
cdr3_aa: CATRERTGGYNEQFF
d_call: TRBD1
clone_size: NA
j_call: TRBJ2-1
v_call: TRBV6-1

cdr3_nt: TGTGCCAGCAGTTACTCTACAGGGGGGAATGAGCAGTTCTTC
cdr3_aa: CASSYSTGGNEQFF
d_call: TRBD1
clone_size: NA
j_call: TRBJ2-1
v_call: TRBV6-5

cdr3_nt: TGCGCCAGCAGCCAAGAGGTGGAGGGGACTAGGTACTTC
cdr3_aa: CASSQEVEGTRYF
d_call: TRBD2
clone_size: many
j_call: TRBJ2-7
v_call: TRBV4-1

cdr3_nt: TGCAGCGTGATGGGCTCCGGGGCCAACGTCCTGACTTTC
cdr3_aa: CSVMGSGANVLTF
d_call: NA
clone_size: NA
j_call: TRBJ2-6
v_call: TRBV29-1

cdr3_nt: TGTGCCAGCAGTTTAGGGACAGGGAAAGGGGAGACCCAGTACTTC
cdr3_aa: CASSLGTGKGETQYF
d_call: TRBD1
clone_size: few
j_call: TRBJ2-5
v_call: TRBV12-3/TRBV12-4

cdr3_nt: TGTGCCACCAGCAGTGTGGGGAGAGAGCAGTTCTTC
cdr3_aa: CATSSVGREQFF
d_call: NA
clone_size: many
j_call: TRBJ2-1
v_call: TRBV15

cdr3_nt: TGTGCCAGCAGTTTCCCAGGGGGCCCTTTTGGCTACACCTTC
cdr3_aa: CASSFPGGPFGYTF
d_call: TRBD1
clone_size: NA
j_call: TRBJ1-2
v_call: TRBV12-3/TRBV12-4

cdr3_nt: TGTGCCAGCAGCCCCAGGACTAGCGGGACTCTTTACACAGATACGCAGTATTTT
cdr3_aa: CASSPRTSGTLYTDTQYF
d_call: TRBD2
clone_size: many
j_call: TRBJ2-3
v_call: TRBV7-2

cdr3_nt: TGTGCCATCACACCGGGGGGACAGCCCCAGCATTTT
cdr3_aa: CAITPGGQPQHF
d_call: NA
clone_size: NA
j_call: TRBJ1-5
v_call: TRBV6-6

cdr3_nt: TGTGCCAGCAGTCTACGGACTAGCGGGAGGGGGAGGGGCCACACCGGGGAGCTGTTTTTT
cdr3_aa: CASSLRTSGRGRGHTGELFF
d_call: TRBD2
clone_size: NA
j_call: TRBJ2-2
v_call: TRBV27

cdr3_nt: TGTGCCAGCTCACCGGGGGCCCCTTCCTACGAGCAGTACTTC
cdr3_aa: CASSPGAPSYEQYF
d_call: NA
clone_size: NA
j_call: TRBJ2-7
v_call: TRBV18

cdr3_nt: TGTGCCAGCAGAAGAGCGGACGGTGGGACTGAAGCTTTCTTT
cdr3_aa: CASRRADGGTEAFF
d_call: NA
clone_size: NA
j_call: TRBJ1-1
v_call: TRBV2

cdr3_nt: TGTGCCACCAGCAGAGAAGGACATGAAAAACTGTTTTTT
cdr3_aa: CATSREGHEKLFF
d_call: NA
clone_size: NA
j_call: TRBJ1-4
v_call: TRBV15